These T cell receptor beta chains were read from a single sample in a study of T cell responses to AZD1222 COVID-19 vaccine. Generated by immunoSEQ multiplex PCR, the TCRdb table keeps only in-frame clones and is missing some. The sample shows some 150,000 clones, about 90% of them seen only once. The sequencing used peripheral blood, collected on day 0 of MenACWY control vaccination. The receptors here all came from an adult in good health. CDR3s include the opening cysteine and the closing phenylalanine or tryptophan. Fields, in order: clone size, D gene, V gene, J gene, CDR3 DNA, CDR3 protein. A D gene is named only where the DNA matches it firmly. Clone sizes are given selectively: once, few, many, or a class where the clone is expanded.

-	-	TRBV5-1	TRBJ2-1	TGCGCCAGCAGCTCCAATCCACGGGGTTCGTACAATGAGCAGTTCTTC	CASSSNPRGSYNEQFF
-	TRBD1	TRBV6-5	TRBJ1-1	TGTGCCAGCGGGGACAGGGGGCGCGGGGACACTGAAGCTTTCTTT	CASGDRGRGDTEAFF
-	-	TRBV7-2	TRBJ2-7	TGTGCCAGCAGCTTCACCGGCTACGAGCAGTACTTC	CASSFTGYEQYF
-	-	TRBV28	TRBJ1-3	TGTGCCAGCAGTTTACACCCCGCAGGGGTTGGAAACACCATATATTTT	CASSLHPAGVGNTIYF
-	-	TRBV19	TRBJ1-1	TGTGCCAGTAAATCAGCGAACACTGAAGCTTTCTTT	CASKSANTEAFF
once	TRBD1	TRBV28	TRBJ1-2	TGTGCCAGCAGTTTCGGGACAGGGTTTGGCTACACCTTC	CASSFGTGFGYTF
-	TRBD1	TRBV6-2/TRBV6-3	TRBJ2-7	TGTGCCAGCAGTTACTCAGGGACAGGGGCCTGGGAGCAGTACTTC	CASSYSGTGAWEQYF
-	-	TRBV5-1	TRBJ1-2	TGCGCCAGCAGCTTGACAGTAAACTATGGCTACACCTTC	CASSLTVNYGYTF
-	TRBD2	TRBV28	TRBJ2-5	TGTGCCAGCAGTTCCGGGACTAGCGGGGGGGAAGAGACCCAGTACTTC	CASSSGTSGGEETQYF
-	-	TRBV3-1/TRBV3-2	TRBJ2-2	TGTGCCAGCAGCCAAGGGGTAGGGGACCTCACCGGGGAGCTGTTTTTT	CASSQGVGDLTGELFF
-	TRBD2	TRBV4-1	TRBJ2-7	TGCGCCAGCAGCCAGTTAGCGGGAGGGGAGCAGTACTTC	CASSQLAGGEQYF
-	TRBD1	TRBV5-6	TRBJ1-1	TGTGCCAGCATCCTACGGACCGGGACAGGGGGATCTGAAGCTTTCTTT	CASILRTGTGGSEAFF
-	TRBD2	TRBV7-3	TRBJ2-3	TGTGCCAGCAGCCAACGACTAGCGGGAGGGACTAGCACAGATACGCAGTATTTT	CASSQRLAGGTSTDTQYF
-	TRBD2	TRBV7-3	TRBJ2-1	TGTGCCAGCAGCCATGGATTAGCGGGAGGGACCTACAATGAGCAGTTCTTC	CASSHGLAGGTYNEQFF
-	TRBD2	TRBV6-4	TRBJ2-2	TGTGCCAGCAGCCTAGCGGGAGAAACCGGGGAGCTGTTTTTT	CASSLAGETGELFF
-	TRBD1	TRBV24-1	TRBJ2-1	TGTGCCACCAGTGATTTTTCCGGGACAGGGGACAATGAGCAGTTCTTC	CATSDFSGTGDNEQFF
-	TRBD2	TRBV11-2	TRBJ2-7	TGTGCCAGCAGCTTCGGACTAGCGCAGGCCTACGAGCAGTACTTC	CASSFGLAQAYEQYF
-	-	TRBV4-1	TRBJ2-7	TGCGCCAGCAGCCAAGAAGGGGGAGGGCCTCGGGAGCAGTACTTC	CASSQEGGGPREQYF
-	TRBD1	TRBV7-2	TRBJ2-6	TGTGCCAGCAGCTGGACAGGGGTTGGGGCCAACGTCCTGACTTTC	CASSWTGVGANVLTF
few	-	TRBV3-1/TRBV3-2	TRBJ2-1	TGTGCCAGCAGCCAAGGGCGGATCAAGTTCTTC	CASSQGRIKFF
-	-	TRBV5-1	TRBJ2-4	TGCGCCAGCAGCTCGGACAGATCATTAGCCAAAAACATTCAGTACTTC	CASSSDRSLAKNIQYF
-	-	TRBV10-1	TRBJ2-1	TGCGCCAGCAGTGACCCAGGGGGGCGGAATGAGCAGTTCTTC	CASSDPGGRNEQFF
-	-	TRBV10-3	TRBJ1-2	TGTGCCATCAGTGAAGCTTCTGTTTATGGCTACACCTTC	CAISEASVYGYTF
-	-	TRBV3-1/TRBV3-2	TRBJ1-1	TGTGCCAGCAGCCCGGGACGGCTGATGAACACTGAAGCTTTCTTT	CASSPGRLMNTEAFF
-	TRBD2	TRBV7-9	TRBJ2-7	TGTGCCAGCAGCTTTGGAACTAGCGGCAATGCCCGGGTTTACGAGCAGTACTTC	CASSFGTSGNARVYEQYF
-	-	TRBV6-5	TRBJ2-6	TGTGCCAGCAGTTACTTGACTGCTGGGGCCAACGTCCTGACTTTC	CASSYLTAGANVLTF
-	-	TRBV10-1	TRBJ1-1	TGCGCCAGCAGTGGTTCGGGCAGGGTCACTGAAGCTTTCTTT	CASSGSGRVTEAFF
-	TRBD2	TRBV7-2	TRBJ2-1	TGTGCCTCCGGGGGGGGCTACAATGAGCAGTTCTTC	CASGGGYNEQFF
-	TRBD1	TRBV5-4	TRBJ1-2	TGTGCCAGCAGCGAGGGACAGGGGGGTGGCTACACCTTC	CASSEGQGGGYTF
once	-	TRBV19	TRBJ1-5	TGTGCCAGCGGGACATTCTTGGGAGGCGATCAGCCCCAGCATTTT	CASGTFLGGDQPQHF
-	TRBD1	TRBV28	TRBJ1-5	TGTGCCAGCAGCAGGGACAGGGTTCAGCCCCAGCATTTT	CASSRDRVQPQHF
-	-	TRBV7-2	TRBJ2-1	TGTGCCAGCAGCCCACAACCCTCCTCAGGGGTCTCCTACAATGAGCAGTTCTTC	CASSPQPSSGVSYNEQFF
-	-	TRBV28	TRBJ1-5	TGTGCCAGCAGTCCCCCAGAGCAGCCCCAGCATTTT	CASSPPEQPQHF
-	TRBD1	TRBV5-1	TRBJ2-7	TGCGCCAGCAGCTTCCCCGGGACAGCAGTCTACGAGCAGTACTTC	CASSFPGTAVYEQYF
-	-	TRBV6-5	TRBJ1-2	TGTGCCAGCAGCCGGGACGGGAACTATGGCTACACCTTC	CASSRDGNYGYTF
-	-	TRBV5-5	TRBJ1-2	TGTGCCAGCAGCCAGGAGGCCTATGGCTACACCTTC	CASSQEAYGYTF
-	TRBD1	TRBV19	TRBJ1-5	TGTGCCAGTAGCCCCAGGACAGGGGGAAAGCTTAACCAGCCCCAGCATTTT	CASSPRTGGKLNQPQHF
once	-	TRBV27	TRBJ2-1	TGTGCCAGCAGTCTCGACGGGAGTCTGTACAATGAGCAGTTCTTC	CASSLDGSLYNEQFF
once	TRBD1	TRBV6-1	TRBJ1-1	TGTGCCAGCAGTGAATCTACAGGGGGCGCGAACACTGAAGCTTTCTTT	CASSESTGGANTEAFF
-	TRBD2	TRBV5-1	TRBJ2-1	TGCGCCAGCAGCTTGGTAGGGACTAGCGTGAATGAGCAGTTCTTC	CASSLVGTSVNEQFF
-	TRBD1	TRBV5-1	TRBJ1-2	TGCGCCAGCAGCTCCGACGGACAGGGGATCAGAGGCTACACCTTC	CASSSDGQGIRGYTF
-	TRBD1	TRBV9	TRBJ1-2	TGTGCCAGCAGCAGAAGAACCGGGACAGGGGGTTTGAATGGCTACACCTTC	CASSRRTGTGGLNGYTF
-	-	TRBV3-1/TRBV3-2	TRBJ2-7	TGTGCCAGCAGCCAAGATTGGGCCTCCTACGAGCAGTACTTC	CASSQDWASYEQYF
-	-	TRBV11-3	TRBJ2-2	TGTGCCAGCAGCTTAACTAGAACCACCGGGGAGCTGTTTTTT	CASSLTRTTGELFF
-	-	TRBV28	TRBJ1-3	TGTGCCAGCAGTTTATTTCGAGCACCGAGGGGCTCTGGAAACACCATATATTTT	CASSLFRAPRGSGNTIYF
few	-	TRBV7-2	TRBJ1-1	TGTGCCAGCAGCTTAAGTTGGGGACCTGAAGCTTTCTTT	CASSLSWGPEAFF
-	TRBD1	TRBV14	TRBJ1-2	TGTGCCAGCAGCCACCTTAGGACAGGGGGCGACTATGGCTACACCTTC	CASSHLRTGGDYGYTF
-	-	TRBV20-1	TRBJ2-7	TGCAGTGCTAGTTCAGACCGGCCCCACCTATACGAGCAGTACTTC	CSASSDRPHLYEQYF